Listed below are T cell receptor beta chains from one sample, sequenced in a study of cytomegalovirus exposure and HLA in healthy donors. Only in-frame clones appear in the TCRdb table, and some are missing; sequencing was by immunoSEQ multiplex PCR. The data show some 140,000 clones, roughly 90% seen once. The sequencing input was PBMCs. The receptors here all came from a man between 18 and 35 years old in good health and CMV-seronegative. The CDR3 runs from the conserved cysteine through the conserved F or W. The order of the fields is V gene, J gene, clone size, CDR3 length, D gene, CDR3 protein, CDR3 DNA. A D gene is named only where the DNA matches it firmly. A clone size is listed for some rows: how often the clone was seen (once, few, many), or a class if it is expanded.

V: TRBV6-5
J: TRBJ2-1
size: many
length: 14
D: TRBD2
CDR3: CASSSGGAYNEQFF
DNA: TGTGCCAGCAGTAGCGGGGGGGCCTACAATGAGCAGTTCTTC

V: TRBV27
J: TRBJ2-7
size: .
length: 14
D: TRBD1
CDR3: CASSPWDRGYEQYF
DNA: TGTGCCAGCAGCCCGTGGGACAGGGGGTACGAGCAGTACTTC

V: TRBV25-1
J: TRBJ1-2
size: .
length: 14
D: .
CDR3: CASSDSPGIYGYTF
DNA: TGTGCCAGCAGTGACTCCCCAGGGATCTATGGCTACACCTTC

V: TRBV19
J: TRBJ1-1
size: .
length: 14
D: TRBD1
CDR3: CAASRQGSSTEAFF
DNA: TGTGCCGCCAGTCGACAGGGAAGTAGCACTGAAGCTTTCTTT

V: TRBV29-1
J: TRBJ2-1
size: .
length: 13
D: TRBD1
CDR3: CSGDRGAGGEQFF
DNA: TGCAGCGGGGACAGGGGAGCGGGCGGTGAGCAGTTCTTC

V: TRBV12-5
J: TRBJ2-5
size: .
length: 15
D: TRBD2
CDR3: CASGQGLAFQETQYF
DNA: TGTGCTAGTGGACAGGGACTAGCGTTTCAAGAGACCCAGTACTTC

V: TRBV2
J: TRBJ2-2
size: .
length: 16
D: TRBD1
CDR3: CASSGVTGVRTGELFF
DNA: TGTGCCAGCAGTGGGGTGACAGGGGTTCGCACCGGGGAGCTGTTTTTT

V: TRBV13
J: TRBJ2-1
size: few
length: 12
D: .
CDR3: CASSSPQREQFF
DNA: TGTGCCAGCAGCTCGCCCCAGCGGGAGCAGTTCTTC

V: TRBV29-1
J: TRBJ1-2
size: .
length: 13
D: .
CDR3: CSADPYRNNGYTF
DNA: TGCAGCGCCGACCCATACAGGAACAACGGCTACACCTTC

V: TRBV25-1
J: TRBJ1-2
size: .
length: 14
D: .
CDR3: CASSAPGYTKGYTF
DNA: TGTGCCAGCAGTGCCCCAGGATACACAAAGGGCTACACCTTC

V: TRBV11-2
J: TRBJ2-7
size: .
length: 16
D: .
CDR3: CASSLVRITGAYEQYF
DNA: TGTGCCAGCAGCTTAGTGCGGATAACAGGCGCCTACGAGCAGTACTTC

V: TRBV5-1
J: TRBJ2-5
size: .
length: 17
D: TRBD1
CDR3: CASSSPPGQGGQETQYF
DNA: TGCGCCAGCAGCTCGCCCCCGGGACAGGGTGGCCAAGAGACCCAGTACTTC

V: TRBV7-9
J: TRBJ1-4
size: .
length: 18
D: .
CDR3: CASSSTTGFAATNEKLFF
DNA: TGTGCCAGCAGCTCTACGACAGGATTTGCGGCAACTAATGAAAAACTGTTTTTT

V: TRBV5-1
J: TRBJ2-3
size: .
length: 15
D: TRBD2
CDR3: CASSLEPSGVDTQYF
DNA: TGCGCCAGCAGCTTGGAACCTAGCGGTGTTGATACGCAGTATTTT